This T cell receptor (beta chain) appears in the sequencing data of a study of T cells after yellow fever vaccination. The length of the CDR3 is 15 residues. V was pared by 0 bases and J by 2 bases, with 8 bases between. Germline CDR1 and CDR2: SGHNT and YYREEE (reference sequence). 5'RACE template switching generated TCR cDNA, adding a universal primer site and UMIs. A single record per CDR3 protein comes from TCRdb applying MiXCR to the 5' RACE reads. Of hundreds of thousands of distinct CDR3 sequences listed, over 4% are singletons. This clonotype was detected only a few times. The sequenced sample was PBMCs, obtained 5 days after the yellow fever booster vaccination. The source of this sequence is a man aged 18 to 35 who received the YFV17D yellow fever vaccine. The chain employs TRBV5-4 and TRBJ1-4; D not resolved. The chain's CDR3 is CASSLEGGTNEKLFF. CDR3 nucleotides: TGTGCCAGCAGCTTGGAAGGAGGGACTAATGAAAAACTGTTTTTT.